This T cell receptor (beta chain) emerged from a study of T cells in Graves' hyperthyroidism and ophthalmopathy. This clonotype has at least ten counts. Researchers amplified the TCR beta CDR3 regions from RNA transcripts. With the HTBI primer set, the TCR CDR3 went through a first round of RT-PCR. TCRdb analysed the multiplex PCR reads with MiXCR anew, one entry per CDR3 protein. The profile shows approximately 740,000 distinct CDR3 sequences, 13% to 15% of them singletons. There are 17 residues in the CDR3. CDR1 and CDR2 (germline): SGDLS, YYNGEE. V lost 3 bases and J lost 4; bases outside the gene matches: 15.

The V call is TRBV9, the J call TRBJ2-7; 8 bases match TRBD2. This receptor was taken from a woman in her late teens or twenties with Graves' hyperthyroidism. The sequencing input was blood. The CDR3 region has the DNA TGTGCCAGCAGCGAGGGTCTACGAACTAGCGGTTTTTACGAGCAGTACTTC. Its protein is CASSEGLRTSGFYEQYF.